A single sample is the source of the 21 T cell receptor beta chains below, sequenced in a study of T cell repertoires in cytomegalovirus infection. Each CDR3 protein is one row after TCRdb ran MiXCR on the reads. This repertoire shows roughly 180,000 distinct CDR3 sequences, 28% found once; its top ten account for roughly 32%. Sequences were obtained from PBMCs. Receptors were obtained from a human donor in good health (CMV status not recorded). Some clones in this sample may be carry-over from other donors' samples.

This CDR3 reads CASSQGTGPSYEQYF. For the CDR3, the DNA is TGTGCCAGCAGCCAAGGGACAGGCCCTTCCTACGAGCAGTACTTC. This chain joins TRBV4-2 and TRBJ2-7, with 7 bases matching TRBD1. The trim removed 1 base at V and 1 base at J, leaving 4 bases unmatched. The CDR3 has 15 residues. Germline CDR1 LGHNA, CDR2 YNFKEQ.

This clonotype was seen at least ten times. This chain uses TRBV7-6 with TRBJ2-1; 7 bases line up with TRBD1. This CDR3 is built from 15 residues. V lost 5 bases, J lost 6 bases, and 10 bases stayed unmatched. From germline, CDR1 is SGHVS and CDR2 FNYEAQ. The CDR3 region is CASSQTGIFGNEQFF. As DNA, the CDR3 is TGTGCCAGCAGCCAGACAGGGATCTTCGGCAATGAGCAGTTCTTC.

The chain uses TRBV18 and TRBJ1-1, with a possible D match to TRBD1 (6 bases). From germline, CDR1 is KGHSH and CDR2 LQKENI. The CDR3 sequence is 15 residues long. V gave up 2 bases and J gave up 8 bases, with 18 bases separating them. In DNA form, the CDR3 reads TGTGCCAGCTCACCATTAGGTCCGGGGGCTGGCGAAGCTTTCTTT. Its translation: CASSPLGPGAGEAFF.

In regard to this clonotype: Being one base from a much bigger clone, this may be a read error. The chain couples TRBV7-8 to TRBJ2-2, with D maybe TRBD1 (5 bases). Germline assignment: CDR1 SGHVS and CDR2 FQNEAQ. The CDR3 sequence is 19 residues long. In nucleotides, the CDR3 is TGTGTCAGCAGCCCACGACAGAGCTTAAGTAATTCGAACACCGGGGAGCTGTTTTTT. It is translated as CVSSPRQSLSNSNTGELFF. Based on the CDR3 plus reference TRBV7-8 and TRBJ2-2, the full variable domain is GAGVSQSPRYKVAKRGQDVALRCDPISGHVSLFWYQQALGQGPEFLTYFQNEAQLDKSGLPSDRFFAERPEGSVSTLKIQRTQQEDSAVYLCVSSPRQSLSNSNTGELFFGEGSRLTVL.

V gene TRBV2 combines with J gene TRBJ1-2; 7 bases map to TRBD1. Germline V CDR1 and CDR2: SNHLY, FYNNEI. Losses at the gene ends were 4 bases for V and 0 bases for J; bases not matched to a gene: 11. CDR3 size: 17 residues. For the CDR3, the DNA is TGTGCCAGCAGTGGGGACAGACAGGGCTTTCCTAACTATGGCTACACCTTC. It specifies CASSGDRQGFPNYGYTF.

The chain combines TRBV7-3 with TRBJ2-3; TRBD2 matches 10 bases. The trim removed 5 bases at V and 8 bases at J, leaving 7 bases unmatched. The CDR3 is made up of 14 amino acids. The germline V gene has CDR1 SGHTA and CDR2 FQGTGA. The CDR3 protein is CASSQRGGQATQYF. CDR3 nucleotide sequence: TGTGCCAGCAGCCAGCGGGGGGGCCAAGCTACGCAGTATTTT.

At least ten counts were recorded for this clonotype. CDR3 nucleotide sequence: TGTGCCAGCAGCTTAGCGCGTGGAGGGTTGAACACTGAAGCTTTCTTT. This gives the protein CASSLARGGLNTEAFF. This sequence joins TRBV7-2 and TRBJ1-1, with unresolved D. The CDR3 contains 16 residues. CDR1 is SGHTA, CDR2 FQGNSA, per germline. V was clipped by 0 bases and J by 0 bases, with 11 bases between them.

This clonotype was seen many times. The CDR3 here is CASSYSGGGGDTQYF. The DNA of the CDR3 is TGTGCCAGCAGCTATTCGGGGGGAGGCGGGGATACGCAGTATTTT. This chain connects TRBV11-2 to TRBJ2-3; 7 bases match TRBD2. Trimming removed 4 bases from V and 6 bases from J; junction bases left unmatched: 10. The V gene's germline CDR1 is SGHAT and CDR2 FQNNGV. The CDR3 consists of 15 residues.

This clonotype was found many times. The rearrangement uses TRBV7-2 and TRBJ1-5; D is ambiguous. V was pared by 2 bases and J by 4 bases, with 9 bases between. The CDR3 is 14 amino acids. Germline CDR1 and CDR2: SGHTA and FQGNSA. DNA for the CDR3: TGTGCCAGCAGCTTACTCGCAGCAAATCAGCCCCAGCATTTT. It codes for CASSLLAANQPQHF.

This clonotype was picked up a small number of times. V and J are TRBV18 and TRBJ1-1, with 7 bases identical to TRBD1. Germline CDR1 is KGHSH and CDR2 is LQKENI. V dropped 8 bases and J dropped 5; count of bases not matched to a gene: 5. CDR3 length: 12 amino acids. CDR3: CASGRGGTEAFF. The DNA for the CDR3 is TGTGCCAGCGGCAGGGGGGGGACTGAAGCTTTCTTT.

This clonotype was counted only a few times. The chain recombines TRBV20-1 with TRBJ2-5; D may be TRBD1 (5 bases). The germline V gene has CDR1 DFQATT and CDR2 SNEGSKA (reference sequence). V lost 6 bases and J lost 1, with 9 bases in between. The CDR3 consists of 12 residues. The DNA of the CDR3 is TGCAGTGCCCCGGACATCCAAGAGACCCAGTACTTC. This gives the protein CSAPDIQETQYF.

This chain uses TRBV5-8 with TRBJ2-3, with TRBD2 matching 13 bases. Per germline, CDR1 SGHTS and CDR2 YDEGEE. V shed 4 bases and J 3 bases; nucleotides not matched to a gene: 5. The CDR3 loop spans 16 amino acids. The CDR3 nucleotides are TGTGCCAGCAGCCTGGGGACTAGCGGGGAGACAGATACGCAGTATTTT. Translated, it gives CASSLGTSGETDTQYF.

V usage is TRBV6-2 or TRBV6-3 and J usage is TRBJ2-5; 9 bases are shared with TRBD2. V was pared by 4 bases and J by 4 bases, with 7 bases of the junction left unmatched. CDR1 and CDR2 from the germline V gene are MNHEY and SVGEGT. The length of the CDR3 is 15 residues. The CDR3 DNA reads TGTGCCAGCAGTTCCCCCGGGACTAGCAGAGAGACCCAGTACTTC. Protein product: CASSSPGTSRETQYF.

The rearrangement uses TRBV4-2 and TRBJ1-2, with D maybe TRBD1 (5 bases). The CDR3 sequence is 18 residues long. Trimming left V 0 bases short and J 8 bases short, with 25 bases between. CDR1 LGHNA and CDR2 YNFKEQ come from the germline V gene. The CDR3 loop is CASSQDAQGPAVLGGYTF. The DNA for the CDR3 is TGTGCCAGCAGCCAAGATGCCCAGGGACCGGCCGTCCTGGGAGGCTACACCTTC.

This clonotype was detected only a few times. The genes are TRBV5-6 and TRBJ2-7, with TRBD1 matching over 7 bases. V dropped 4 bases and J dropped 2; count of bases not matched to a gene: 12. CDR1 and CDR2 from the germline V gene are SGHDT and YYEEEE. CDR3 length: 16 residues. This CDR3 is CASSPRDSLIPYEQYF. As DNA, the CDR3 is TGTGCCAGCAGCCCCCGGGACAGTTTAATACCCTACGAGCAGTACTTC.

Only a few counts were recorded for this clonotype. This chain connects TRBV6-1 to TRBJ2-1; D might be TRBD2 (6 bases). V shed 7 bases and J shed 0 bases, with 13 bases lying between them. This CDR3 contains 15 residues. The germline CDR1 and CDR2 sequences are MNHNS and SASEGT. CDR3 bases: TGTGCCAGCATTGGAGGGGCTCGCTCCTACAATGAGCAGTTCTTC. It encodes CASIGGARSYNEQFF.

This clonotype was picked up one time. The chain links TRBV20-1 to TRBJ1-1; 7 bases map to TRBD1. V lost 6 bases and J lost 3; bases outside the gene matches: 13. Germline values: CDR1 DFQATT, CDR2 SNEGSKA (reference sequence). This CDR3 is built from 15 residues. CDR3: CSALDREDSDTEAFF. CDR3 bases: TGCAGTGCGCTCGACAGGGAGGATTCGGACACTGAAGCTTTCTTT.

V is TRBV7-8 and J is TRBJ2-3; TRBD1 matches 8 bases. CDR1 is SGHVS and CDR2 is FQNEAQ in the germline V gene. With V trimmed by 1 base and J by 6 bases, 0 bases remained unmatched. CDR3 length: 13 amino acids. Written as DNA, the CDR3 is TGTGCCAGCAGCTTAGACAGGGGGGATACGCAGTATTTT. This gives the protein CASSLDRGDTQYF.

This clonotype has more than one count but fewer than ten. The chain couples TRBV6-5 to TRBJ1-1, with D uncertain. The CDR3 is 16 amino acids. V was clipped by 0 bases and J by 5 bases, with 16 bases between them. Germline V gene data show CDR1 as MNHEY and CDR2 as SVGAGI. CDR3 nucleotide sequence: TGTGCCAGCAGTTACTCCTCAGGAGAGGTTGGGACTGAAGCTTTCTTT. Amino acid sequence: CASSYSSGEVGTEAFF.

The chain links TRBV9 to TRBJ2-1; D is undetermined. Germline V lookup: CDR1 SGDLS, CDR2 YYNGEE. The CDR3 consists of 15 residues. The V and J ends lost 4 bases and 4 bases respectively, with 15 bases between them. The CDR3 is CASSPDPRRYNEQFF. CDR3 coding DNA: TGTGCCAGCAGCCCGGACCCCAGACGGTACAATGAGCAGTTCTTC.

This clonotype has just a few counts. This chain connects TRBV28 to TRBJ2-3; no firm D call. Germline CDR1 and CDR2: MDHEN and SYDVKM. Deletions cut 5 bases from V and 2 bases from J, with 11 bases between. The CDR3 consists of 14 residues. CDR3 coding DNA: TGTGCCAGCAGTGAAGGTGGAACCACAGATACGCAGTATTTT. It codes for CASSEGGTTDTQYF.